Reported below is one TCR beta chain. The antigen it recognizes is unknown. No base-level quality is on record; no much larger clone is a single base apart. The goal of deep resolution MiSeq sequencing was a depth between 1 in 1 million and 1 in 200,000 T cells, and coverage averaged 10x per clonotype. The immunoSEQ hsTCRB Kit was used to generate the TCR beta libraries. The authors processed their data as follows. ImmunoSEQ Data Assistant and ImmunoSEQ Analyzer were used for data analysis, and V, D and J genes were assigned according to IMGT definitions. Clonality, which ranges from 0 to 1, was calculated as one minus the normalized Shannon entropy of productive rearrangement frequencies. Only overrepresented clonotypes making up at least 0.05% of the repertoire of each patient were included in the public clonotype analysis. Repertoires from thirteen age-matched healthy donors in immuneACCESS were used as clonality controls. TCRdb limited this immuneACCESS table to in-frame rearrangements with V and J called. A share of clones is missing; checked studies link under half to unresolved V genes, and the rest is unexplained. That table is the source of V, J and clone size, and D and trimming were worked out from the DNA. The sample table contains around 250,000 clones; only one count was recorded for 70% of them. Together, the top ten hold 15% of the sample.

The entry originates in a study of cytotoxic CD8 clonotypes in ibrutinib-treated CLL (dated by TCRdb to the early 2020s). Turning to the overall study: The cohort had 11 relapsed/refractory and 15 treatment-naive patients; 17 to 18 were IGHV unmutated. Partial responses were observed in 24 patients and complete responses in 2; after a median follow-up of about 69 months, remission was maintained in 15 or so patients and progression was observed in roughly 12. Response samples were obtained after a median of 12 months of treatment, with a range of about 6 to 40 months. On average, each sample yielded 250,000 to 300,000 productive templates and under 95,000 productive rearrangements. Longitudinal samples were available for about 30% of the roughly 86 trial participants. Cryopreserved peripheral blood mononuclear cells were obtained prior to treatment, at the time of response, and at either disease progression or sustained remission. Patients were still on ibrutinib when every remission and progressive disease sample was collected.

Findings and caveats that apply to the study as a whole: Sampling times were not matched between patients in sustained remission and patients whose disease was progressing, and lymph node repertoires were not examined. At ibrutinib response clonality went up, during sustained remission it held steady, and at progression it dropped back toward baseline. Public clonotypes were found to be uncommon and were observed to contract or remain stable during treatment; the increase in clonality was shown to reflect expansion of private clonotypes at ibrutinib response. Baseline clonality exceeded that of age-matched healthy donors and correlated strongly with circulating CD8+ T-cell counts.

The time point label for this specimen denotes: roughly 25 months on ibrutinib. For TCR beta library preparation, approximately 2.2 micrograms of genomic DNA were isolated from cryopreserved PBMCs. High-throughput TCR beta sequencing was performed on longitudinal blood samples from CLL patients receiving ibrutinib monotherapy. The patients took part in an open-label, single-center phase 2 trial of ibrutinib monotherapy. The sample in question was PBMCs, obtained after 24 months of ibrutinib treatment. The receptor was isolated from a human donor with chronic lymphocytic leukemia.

The CDR3 sequence is CASREGQGDINEQFF. DNA sequence: TGTGCCAGTAGGGAGGGACAGGGAGATATCAATGAGCAGTTCTTC. The rearrangement combines TRBV19 with TRBJ2-1; 9 bases in the middle match TRBD1. V trim: 6 bases; J trim: 6 bases; unmatched bases: 9. Taken from the germline V gene (reference sequence), the CDR1 and CDR2 loops are LNHDA and SQIVND. The CDR3 spans 15 residues, from the cysteine through the phenylalanine. Of all the DNA, just the CDR3 is kept, 45 bases in frame from base 1.